This T cell receptor beta chain was recovered during a study of blood T cell repertoires in COVID-19. Sequenced by immunoSEQ multiplex PCR; TCRdb stores in-frame clones only, minus some. This sample has more than 300,000 clones, with about nine tenths found just once. This TCR was sampled from a woman between 25 and 40 years old with COVID-19, enrolled during active disease. The source material was peripheral blood.

In DNA form, the CDR3 reads TGCGCCAGCAGCCCCGGACGGGGGAATGAAAAACTGTTTTTT. Its protein product is CASSPGRGNEKLFF. This chain links TRBV5-1 with TRBJ1-4; TRBD1 might be the D (5 bases). Germline V gives CDR1 SGHRS, CDR2 YFSETQ. The ends were cut back, 4 bases at V and 5 bases at J, with 12 bases in the middle. CDR3 length equals 14 residues.